What follows are 7 T cell receptor beta chains derived from one specimen sequenced in a study of T cell repertoires in cytomegalovirus infection. TCRdb re-analysed the reads in MiXCR, keeping a single row per CDR3 protein. The sample carries around 800,000 distinct CDR3 sequences, 30% to 35% recorded once. These receptors' targets are unknown. Sequenced material: cultured CD8+ T cells from PBMCs, taken from culture after CMV antigen stimulation. The receptors were gathered from a human donor in good health (CMV status not recorded). Some clones in this sample may be carry-over from other donors' samples.

Regarding this clonotype: The conserved phenylalanine or tryptophan is not found at the CDR3 terminus, so this likely reflects a read error. The chain recombines TRBV10-3 with TRBJ2-6; 9 bases are a match to TRBD1. Trimming removed 4 bases from V and 3 bases from J; junction bases left unmatched: 10. CDR3 size: 18 residues. Germline CDR1 ENHRY, CDR2 SYGVKD. The CDR3 nucleotides are TGTGCCATCAGTGGAGGGGGACAGGGCCTACTTGGGGCCAACGTCCTGACTTCC. Translating gives CAISGGGQGLLGANVLTS.

The rearrangement joins TRBV5-1 to TRBJ1-2, with a tentative D call TRBD1 (5 bases). Germline V gene sequence: CDR1 SGHRS, CDR2 YFSETQ. The CDR3 runs 15 residues. Trimming pared 0 bases from V and 1 base from J, leaving 10 bases between. For the CDR3, the DNA is TGCGCCAGCAGCTTGGGCGACAGCCATAACTATGGCTACACCTTC. Its translation is CASSLGDSHNYGYTF.

The V and J genes are TRBV9 and TRBJ1-6; D is possibly TRBD1 (6 bases). The CDR3 spans 17 residues. Germline CDR1 and CDR2: SGDLS and YYNGEE. Trimming removed 1 base at V and 0 bases at J, with 11 bases between. The DNA of the CDR3 is TGTGCCAGCAGCGTAACCGAGGGGGGCTCCTATAATTCACCCCTCCACTTT. As protein: CASSVTEGGSYNSPLHF.

This clonotype was seen a few times. The chain links TRBV7-9 to TRBJ1-1; D unresolved. The germline CDR1 and CDR2 sequences are SEHNR and FQNEAQ (reference sequence). V dropped 3 bases and J dropped 11 bases, with 10 bases sitting between them. This CDR3 is built from 11 residues. This CDR3 is CASSFMEGAFF. As DNA, the CDR3 is TGTGCCAGCAGCTTCATGGAGGGTGCTTTCTTT.

This clonotype was seen repeatedly, ten times or more. V usage is TRBV7-3 and J usage is TRBJ2-3; D is perhaps TRBD1 (6 bases). Germline V lookup: CDR1 SGHTA, CDR2 FQGTGA. V was shortened by 5 bases and J by 3 bases, with 18 bases between the two germline ends. CDR3 size: 16 residues. Here the CDR3 DNA reads TGTGCCAGCAGCCCGGGACACCTAGGTCGGACAGATACGCAGTATTTT. The encoded protein is CASSPGHLGRTDTQYF.

The V gene is TRBV7-9, the J gene TRBJ2-5, with 7 positions matching TRBD1. Germline V gene sequence: CDR1 SEHNR, CDR2 FQNEAQ (reference sequence). J was trimmed by 1 base and V by 5 bases; bases with no gene match: 7. This CDR3 comprises 15 residues. For the CDR3, the DNA is TGTGCCAGCAGCGAGGGGACAGTCGCCCAAGAGACCCAGTACTTC. It translates to CASSEGTVAQETQYF. Combining the CDR3 with reference TRBV7-9 and TRBJ2-5 gives the whole variable domain DTGVSQNPRHKITKRGQNVTFRCDPISEHNRLYWYRQTLGQGPEFLTYFQNEAQLEKSRLLSDRFSAERPKGSFSTLEIQRTEQGDSAMYLCASSEGTVAQETQYFGPGTRLLVL.

This clonotype turned up a few times. The chain combines TRBV28 with TRBJ1-2; maybe TRBD1 (6 bases). The V gene lost 5 bases and the J gene lost 4 bases, with 20 bases spanning the gap. The CDR3 is made up of 16 amino acids. The V gene's germline CDR1 is MDHEN and CDR2 SYDVKM. The CDR3 protein is CASSPREGGVLYGYTF. Here the CDR3 DNA reads TGTGCCAGCAGTCCGCGTGAGGGGGGAGTCCTCTATGGCTACACCTTC.